The T cell receptor beta chain under discussion was sequenced for a study of CD8 T cells in Susac syndrome. Trimming stripped 6 bases from V and 0 bases from J, with 9 bases between. Germline assignment: CDR1 SGHVS and CDR2 FNYEAQ. The CDR3 is 15 residues long. Random hexamers were used to reverse transcribe an amount of about 0.45 to 1 ug RNA. The amplification used immunoSEQ multiplex PCR on TCR beta CDR3; it spanned 54 Vbeta and 13 Jbeta. TCRdb passed the immunoSEQ multiplex PCR reads through MiXCR, listing each CDR3 protein once. Of fewer than 80,000 distinct CDR3 sequences listed, 95% are singletons. CD8+ and CD4+ T cells from blood underwent TCR beta sequencing, which was carried out in a high-throughput format.

The source material was CD8+ T cells from PBMCs. This receptor was taken from a human donor in good health. The rearrangement joins TRBV7-6 to TRBJ2-6; D is ambiguous. The CDR3 protein is CASSPQISGANVLTF. The CDR3 bases are TGTGCCAGCAGTCCACAGATCTCTGGGGCCAACGTCCTGACTTTC.